This is a list of T cell receptor beta chains from one sample in a study of cytomegalovirus exposure and HLA in healthy donors. Profiled with immunoSEQ multiplex PCR; TCRdb holds only in-frame clones, not every one. The sample lists tens of thousands of clones; roughly 75% were seen once. Sequencing used PBMCs. The receptor source for this set is a man in his forties in good health and CMV-seronegative. The CDR3 runs from the conserved cysteine through the conserved F or W. D genes are given only for firm matches. A row's size may be missing; if present it is once, few, many or a size class.

j_gene,v_gene,abundance,d_gene,CDR3aa,CDR3nt
TRBJ1-5,TRBV27,NA,NA,CASSLRYNQPQHF,TGTGCCAGCAGTCTCAGGTACAATCAGCCCCAGCATTTT
TRBJ1-5,TRBV6-5,NA,NA,CASSATGSSNQPQHF,TGTGCCAGCAGTGCAACAGGGTCTAGCAATCAGCCCCAGCATTTT
TRBJ2-2,TRBV2,few,TRBD2,CASSLAGGPSGELFF,TGTGCCAGCAGTTTAGCGGGAGGGCCCTCCGGGGAGCTGTTTTTT
TRBJ1-5,TRBV27,few,TRBD1,CASSMDRGHNQPQHF,TGTGCCAGCAGTATGGACAGGGGGCATAATCAGCCCCAGCATTTT
TRBJ2-2,TRBV6-5,NA,NA,CASSYQGLSTGELFF,TGTGCCAGCAGTTATCAGGGTCTAAGCACCGGGGAGCTGTTTTTT
TRBJ1-1,TRBV4-1,NA,NA,CASRLRGGAEAFF,TGCGCCAGCAGACTTCGGGGGGGGGCTGAAGCTTTCTTT
TRBJ1-2,TRBV27,NA,NA,CASSSSWVGGAGYTF,TGTGCCAGCAGTTCTTCTTGGGTCGGGGGGGCTGGCTACACCTTC
TRBJ1-1,TRBV19,once,NA,CASSLAVSEAFF,TGTGCCAGTAGCCTAGCGGTGTCTGAAGCTTTCTTT
TRBJ2-7,TRBV6-5,NA,TRBD2,CASSYSGGRREQYF,TGTGCCAGCAGTTACTCGGGCGGGAGGAGGGAGCAGTACTTC
TRBJ1-1,TRBV5-1,few,TRBD1,CASSTRTGATEAFF,TGCGCCAGCAGCACCAGGACAGGCGCCACTGAAGCTTTCTTT
TRBJ1-5,TRBV2,NA,NA,CASSEALLSGQPQHF,TGTGCCAGCAGTGAGGCACTTCTCAGCGGCCAGCCCCAGCATTTT
TRBJ2-3,TRBV10-3,NA,TRBD2,CAIKPAGSTDTQYF,TGTGCCATCAAGCCAGCGGGAAGCACAGATACGCAGTATTTT
TRBJ1-6,TRBV19,NA,NA,CASTQDSFNSPLHF,TGTGCCAGTACCCAGGACAGCTTTAATTCACCCCTCCACTTT
TRBJ2-5,TRBV11-1,NA,NA,CASSSTGAGGTIQETQYF,TGTGCCAGCAGCTCGACGGGGGCAGGGGGAACAATTCAAGAGACCCAGTACTTC
TRBJ2-1,TRBV29-1,NA,NA,CSVSGGLYNEQFF,TGCAGCGTTTCCGGGGGGCTCTACAATGAGCAGTTCTTC
TRBJ2-7,TRBV9,NA,TRBD1,CASSPRTGIYEQYF,TGTGCCAGCAGCCCAAGGACAGGGATCTACGAGCAGTACTTC
TRBJ1-4,TRBV7-8,NA,NA,CASTPRTVGREGEKLFF,TGTGCCAGCACTCCCCGGACCGTAGGGCGGGAGGGGGAAAAACTGTTTTTT
TRBJ1-1,TRBV7-2,once,TRBD1,CASSTRQGVAEAFF,TGTGCCAGCAGCACCCGACAGGGGGTAGCCGAAGCTTTCTTT
TRBJ2-7,TRBV28,NA,NA,CASSTWSFAGPSYEQYF,TGTGCCAGCAGTACTTGGTCTTTCGCGGGGCCCTCCTACGAGCAGTACTTC
TRBJ2-2,TRBV13,NA,NA,CASSSQDGAGELFF,TGTGCCAGCAGCTCCCAAGACGGAGCCGGGGAGCTGTTTTTT
TRBJ1-1,TRBV19,NA,NA,CATTLRGSPEAFF,TGTGCCACAACTCTCAGGGGTTCCCCTGAAGCTTTCTTT
TRBJ2-2,TRBV4-2,NA,TRBD2,CASSQRTSGSSDTGELFF,TGTGCCAGCAGCCAGAGGACTAGCGGGAGTTCGGACACCGGGGAGCTGTTTTTT
TRBJ1-2,TRBV15,NA,NA,CATSRDPGLSGYTF,TGTGCCACCAGCAGAGACCCAGGGTTAAGCGGCTACACCTTC
TRBJ1-3,TRBV14,NA,NA,CASSLLGAIASSGNTIYF,TGTGCCAGCAGTCTCCTCGGAGCAATCGCTAGCTCTGGAAACACCATATATTTT
TRBJ1-5,TRBV19,NA,NA,CASSATGNQPQHF,TGTGCCAGTAGTGCGACAGGAAATCAGCCCCAGCATTTT
TRBJ2-2,TRBV4-1,NA,TRBD2,CASSQVLAGISVGELFF,TGCGCCAGCAGCCAAGTATTAGCGGGGATTTCCGTCGGGGAGCTGTTTTTT
TRBJ2-7,TRBV7-8,NA,TRBD2,CASSLGGRGLLSYEQYF,TGTGCCAGCAGCCTTGGCGGGAGGGGCCTTCTGTCCTACGAGCAGTACTTC
TRBJ2-1,TRBV4-1,NA,NA,CASSQGSSGNNEQFF,TGCGCCAGCAGCCAAGGTAGCTCAGGGAACAATGAGCAGTTCTTC
TRBJ2-3,TRBV30,NA,NA,CAWAGTQMPQYF,TGTGCCTGGGCGGGAACACAGATGCCGCAGTATTTT
TRBJ2-6,TRBV7-9,NA,NA,CASSFGRSGANVLTF,TGTGCCAGCAGCTTTGGCCGATCTGGGGCCAACGTCCTGACTTTC
TRBJ2-1,TRBV29-1,NA,TRBD2,CSLRGDGSYNEQFF,TGCAGCCTTCGGGGGGATGGGTCCTACAATGAGCAGTTCTTC
TRBJ2-4,TRBV30,NA,NA,CAWATGFGEAKNIQYF,TGTGCCTGGGCGACAGGTTTTGGGGAAGCCAAAAACATTCAGTACTTC
TRBJ1-5,TRBV7-7,NA,TRBD1,CASSLDRGQPQHF,TGTGCTAGCAGCTTGGACAGGGGACAGCCCCAGCATTTT
TRBJ1-2,TRBV2,once,NA,CASSATVKDYGYTF,TGTGCCAGCAGTGCCACAGTCAAGGACTATGGCTACACCTTC
TRBJ1-4,TRBV28,NA,NA,CASSFDTGSTNEKLFF,TGTGCCAGCAGTTTTGACACCGGTTCAACTAATGAAAAACTGTTTTTT
TRBJ1-4,TRBV5-1,NA,NA,CASSLEAGPDGGEKLFF,TGCGCCAGCAGCTTGGAGGCGGGGCCCGACGGCGGTGAAAAACTGTTTTTT
TRBJ1-1,TRBV29-1,NA,NA,CSGRRDTEAFF,TGCAGCGGCCGCCGAGACACTGAAGCTTTCTTT
TRBJ2-1,TRBV4-2,medium-sized,NA,CASSQEGAREQFF,TGTGCCAGCAGCCAAGAAGGGGCCAGGGAGCAGTTCTTC
TRBJ2-2,TRBV9,NA,TRBD1,CASSVRQGPGELFF,TGTGCCAGCAGCGTACGACAGGGCCCGGGGGAGCTGTTTTTT
TRBJ2-7,TRBV29-1,NA,TRBD1,CSGAGTGGLYEQYF,TGCAGCGGAGCCGGGACAGGGGGCCTCTACGAGCAGTACTTC
TRBJ1-1,TRBV30,NA,NA,CAWSVGGTNTEAFF,TGTGCCTGGAGTGTCGGGGGTACGAACACTGAAGCTTTCTTT
TRBJ2-7,TRBV29-1,NA,TRBD1,CSAGLGQGNHEQYF,TGCAGCGCCGGCCTCGGACAGGGGAACCACGAGCAGTACTTC
TRBJ2-6,TRBV5-4,NA,NA,CASSRGGAGGANVLTF,TGTGCCAGCAGCCGAGGGGGGGCAGGTGGGGCCAACGTCCTGACTTTC
TRBJ1-2,TRBV7-2,NA,TRBD1,CASSWGQGDYGYTF,TGTGCCAGCAGCTGGGGACAGGGGGACTATGGCTACACCTTC
TRBJ1-1,TRBV2,NA,NA,CASSPQGNTEAFF,TGTGCCAGCAGTCCACAGGGGAACACTGAAGCTTTCTTT
TRBJ1-2,TRBV5-4,few,TRBD1,CASRGGQIGTYGYTF,TGTGCCAGCAGGGGGGGACAGATTGGGACCTATGGCTACACCTTC
TRBJ2-3,TRBV10-3,NA,TRBD1,CATSKGDRDTDTQYF,TGTGCCACCTCCAAGGGGGACAGGGACACAGATACGCAGTATTTT
TRBJ1-5,TRBV7-8,NA,NA,CASSLARGQALRQPQHF,TGTGCCAGCAGCTTAGCCCGGGGACAAGCCCTAAGGCAGCCCCAGCATTTT
TRBJ1-3,TRBV7-9,NA,NA,CAGVPRRSGNTIYF,TGTGCCGGGGTGCCGAGGAGGTCTGGAAACACCATATATTTT
TRBJ2-2,TRBV29-1,NA,NA,CSAIRTAPNTGELFF,TGCAGCGCAATAAGGACAGCCCCGAACACCGGGGAGCTGTTTTTT
TRBJ2-2,TRBV6-4,NA,TRBD2,CASSALAGNTGELFF,TGTGCCAGCAGCGCACTAGCGGGCAACACCGGGGAGCTGTTTTTT
TRBJ2-7,TRBV29-1,once,NA,CSVDLAESPAPYEQYF,TGCAGCGTTGATCTAGCAGAATCCCCGGCCCCCTACGAGCAGTACTTC
TRBJ1-5,TRBV5-8,NA,TRBD1,CASPYPDRGNQPQHF,TGTGCCAGCCCGTACCCGGACAGGGGTAATCAGCCCCAGCATTTT
TRBJ1-4,TRBV4-1,few,TRBD1,CASSQVDRVEKLFF,TGCGCCAGCAGCCAAGTAGACAGGGTTGAAAAACTGTTTTTT
TRBJ2-2,TRBV7-7,NA,NA,CASSPTPQGIPDGELFF,TGTGCTAGCAGCCCGACACCCCAGGGGATTCCGGACGGGGAGCTGTTTTTT
TRBJ1-5,TRBV28,once,NA,CASSEWGGQHQPQHF,TGTGCCAGCAGTGAATGGGGGGGGCAGCATCAGCCCCAGCATTTT
TRBJ2-7,TRBV28,NA,NA,CASSLGLGVGEQYF,TGTGCCAGCAGTTTGGGTCTAGGGGTCGGGGAGCAGTACTTC
TRBJ2-2,TRBV7-9,NA,NA,CASSLGPGNTGELFF,TGTGCCAGCAGCTTAGGTCCCGGTAACACCGGGGAGCTGTTTTTT
TRBJ1-1,TRBV5-5,few,NA,CASSLPATVEAFF,TGTGCCAGCAGCTTGCCCGCCACAGTTGAAGCTTTCTTT
TRBJ2-5,TRBV6-6,NA,NA,CASSYLTSSETQYF,TGTGCCAGCAGTTACCTAACTAGCTCAGAGACCCAGTACTTC